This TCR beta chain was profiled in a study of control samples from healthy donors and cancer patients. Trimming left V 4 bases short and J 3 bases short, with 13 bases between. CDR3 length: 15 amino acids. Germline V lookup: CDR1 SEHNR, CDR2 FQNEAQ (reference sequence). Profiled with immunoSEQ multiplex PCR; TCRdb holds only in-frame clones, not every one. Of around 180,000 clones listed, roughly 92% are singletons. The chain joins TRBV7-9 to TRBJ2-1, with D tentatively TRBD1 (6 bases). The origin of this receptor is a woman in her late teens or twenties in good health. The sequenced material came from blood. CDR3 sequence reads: CASSSLGGNYNEQFF. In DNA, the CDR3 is TGTGCCAGCAGCTCACTAGGGGGAAACTACAATGAGCAGTTCTTC.